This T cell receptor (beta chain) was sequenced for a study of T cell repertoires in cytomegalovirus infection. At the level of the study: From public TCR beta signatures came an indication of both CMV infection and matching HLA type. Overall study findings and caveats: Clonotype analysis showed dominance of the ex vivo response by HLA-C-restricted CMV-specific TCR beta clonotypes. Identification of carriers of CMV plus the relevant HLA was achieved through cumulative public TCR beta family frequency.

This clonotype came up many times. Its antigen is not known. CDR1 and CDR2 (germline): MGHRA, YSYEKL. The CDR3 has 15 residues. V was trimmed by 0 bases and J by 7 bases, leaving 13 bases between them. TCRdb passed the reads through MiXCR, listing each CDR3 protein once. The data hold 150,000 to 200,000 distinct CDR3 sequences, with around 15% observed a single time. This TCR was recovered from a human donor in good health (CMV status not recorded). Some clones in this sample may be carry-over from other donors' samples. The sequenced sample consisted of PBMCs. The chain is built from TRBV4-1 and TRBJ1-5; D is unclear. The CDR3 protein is CASSQDLGIGQPQHF. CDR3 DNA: TGCGCCAGCAGCCAAGATCTTGGGATTGGGCAGCCCCAGCATTTT.